This T cell receptor (beta chain) is drawn from a study of T cells in Graves' hyperthyroidism and ophthalmopathy. In the study overall: Blood was drawn when the patient was first diagnosed and still untreated. The study's findings and limits: Researchers found most expanded thyroid clonotypes above 0.001 in blood as well.

V lost 0 bases to trimming and J lost 4 bases, with 8 bases between them. Germline V gene sequence: CDR1 LGHDT, CDR2 YNNKEL (reference sequence). The CDR3 totals 14 residues. Using RNA transcripts as the source, TCR beta CDR3 regions were amplified. First-round RT-PCR targeting the TCR CDR3 was performed with the HTBI primer set. MiXCR, run by TCRdb on the multiplex PCR reads, gives a single entry per CDR3 protein. The sample includes 730,000 or so distinct CDR3 sequences, under 20% of them seen just once. This clonotype appeared many times. Antigen unknown. Lactation, pregnancy, other autoimmune disease or uncontrolled infection excluded patients. Used for diagnoses were clinical symptoms, serum thyroxine and TRAb, thyroid ultrasound and orbital computed tomography.

This TCR derives from a woman aged 50 to 60 with Graves' hyperthyroidism that later progressed to Graves' ophthalmopathy. Sample: blood. The chain employs TRBV3-1 and TRBJ2-3; no clear D. CDR3 in amino acids: CASSQDLAADTQYF. In DNA, the CDR3 is TGTGCCAGCAGCCAAGACCTGGCAGCAGATACGCAGTATTTT.